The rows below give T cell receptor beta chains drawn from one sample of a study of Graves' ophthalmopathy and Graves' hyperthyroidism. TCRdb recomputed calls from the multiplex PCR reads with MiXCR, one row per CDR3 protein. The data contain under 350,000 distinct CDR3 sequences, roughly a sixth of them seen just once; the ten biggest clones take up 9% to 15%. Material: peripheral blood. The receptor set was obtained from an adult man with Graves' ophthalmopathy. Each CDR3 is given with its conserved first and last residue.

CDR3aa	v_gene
CASSYNRDTEAFF	TRBV12-3/TRBV12-4
CASSLNGANTGELFF	TRBV27
CAWSHRGLNSPLHF	TRBV30
CASSEAAGGLGGEQYF	TRBV6-1
CARGRQQYF	TRBV27
CSVEGGGWGIEQYF	TRBV29-1
CAWRRPITEAFF	TRBV30
CASSLGTVTGRRNQPQHF	TRBV6-2/TRBV6-3
CASSQKPTVMNTEAFF	TRBV14
CASSFEFETQYF	TRBV7-9
CASSYSPSGSVHGQYF	TRBV13
CASSHPMGLPVPGELFF	TRBV4-1
CASSLGVSGSTETQYF	TRBV11-2
CATRPGDGSGNTIYF	TRBV15
CASSYSMGLANTGELFF	TRBV6-5
CASSLISQGLETQYF	TRBV12-3/TRBV12-4
CASSFSVASGTGELFF	TRBV5-1
CASSTGTSGNVETLYF	TRBV5-1
CASSSYPRYEQYF	TRBV7-2